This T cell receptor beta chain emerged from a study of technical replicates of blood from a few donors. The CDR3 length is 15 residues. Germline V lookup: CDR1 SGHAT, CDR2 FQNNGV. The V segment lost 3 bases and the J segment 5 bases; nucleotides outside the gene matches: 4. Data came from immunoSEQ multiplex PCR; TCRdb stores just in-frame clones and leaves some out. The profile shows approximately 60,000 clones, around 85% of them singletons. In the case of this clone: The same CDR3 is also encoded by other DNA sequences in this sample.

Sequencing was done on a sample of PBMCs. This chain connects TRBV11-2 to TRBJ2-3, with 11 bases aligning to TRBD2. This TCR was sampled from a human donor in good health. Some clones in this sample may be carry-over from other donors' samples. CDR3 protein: CASSFSGGAGDTQYF. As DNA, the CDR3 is TGTGCCAGCAGCTTTAGCGGGGGGGCGGGAGATACGCAGTATTTT.